Listed here is a single TCR beta chain. Its cognate antigen is unknown. The TRB libraries of cDNA were built by UMI-labeled 5' RACE. From the 5' RACE reads, TCRdb lists one entry per CDR3 protein and no DNA. The table lists roughly 93,000 distinct CDR3 sequences. This sample stems from a study of CXCR3-negative and CXCR3-positive naive CD8 T cells. About the research overall: A total of roughly 140 million TRB reads was generated, with about 1.5 +/- 0.3 million per library.

Germline V CDR1 and CDR2: DFQATT, SNEGSKA (reference sequence). This CDR3 has 14 amino acids. Study-wide results and caveats: Naive CXCR3-negative cells resembled naive CXCR3-positive cells in TRBV-TRBJ usage; memory cells differed. CXCR3-positive naive cells carried more hydrophobic TRB CDR3s than CXCR3-negative naive cells did.

The sequenced sample consisted of naive CXCR3+ CD8+ T cells from blood. Subset denoted: CD45RO-CCR7+CD27+CD95- naive CD8+ T cells expressing CXCR3 (TNR3+). The clonotype originates from a human donor in good health. Some clones in this sample may be carry-over from other donors' samples. The rearrangement uses TRBV20-1 and TRBJ2-7; the D call of TRBD1 rests on TCRdb alone, since no DNA is present to check it. The CDR3 reads CSARFGGALWEQYF.